This T cell receptor beta chain came from a study of blood T cells in healthy people across ages. Sample-barcoded 5' priming and a J-beta primer mix drove a second PCR of roughly 7 to 11 cycles. TCRdb recomputed calls from the 5' RACE reads with MiXCR, one row per CDR3 protein. The sample has around 870,000 distinct CDR3 sequences; roughly 26% are singletons. Peripheral blood was drawn, about 10 milliliters per donor. J lost 6 bases, V lost 3 bases, and 1 base had no gene match. The CDR3 is 13 amino acids. General study points: PBMCs went unsorted, and a conclusive naive versus antigen-experienced comparison was therefore prevented. Considered underestimates were the diversity estimates obtained from one million T cells.

At least ten counts were recorded for this clonotype. Its antigen is unidentified. This rearrangement joins TRBV12-3 or TRBV12-4 to TRBJ2-1, with 8 nucleotides matching TRBD1. Input material: blood. The clonotype was recovered from a woman at least 80 years old in good health. The CDR3 spells CASSFTGGNEQFF. The DNA of the CDR3 is TGTGCCAGCAGTTTCACAGGGGGCAATGAGCAGTTCTTC.